Included here is one TCR beta chain sequence, with context. Its matching antigen is unknown. The data belong to a study of beta chain features in type 1 diabetes. General study points: HLA influence on TCRB rearrangement stayed unresolved here. TCRB CDR3s were moderately but significantly shorter in Type 1 diabetes patients in all four CD4+ subsets.

The entirety of the isolated RNA underwent reverse transcription, so expressed TCRB transcripts were sequenced. Clones were read by immunoSEQ multiplex PCR, and TCRdb kept only the in-frame ones, dropping some. The sample records 95,000 to 150,000 clones, approximately 16% being singletons. The V gene lost 7 bases and the J gene lost 4 bases, with 7 bases spanning the gap. This CDR3 is 11 amino acids long. CDR1 and CDR2 (germline): MNHEY, SMNVEV (reference sequence). The chain combines TRBV27 with TRBJ1-1; D unresolved. The receptor was derived from a man in his thirties or forties with type 1 diabetes. Sequencing input: central memory CD4+ T cells from blood. The CDR3 loop is CASIGATEAFF. CDR3 DNA sequence: TGTGCCAGCATAGGCGCCACTGAAGCTTTCTTT.